This T cell receptor (beta chain) was identified in a study of blood T cell repertoires in COVID-19. Study information: Sources were T cells, B-cell-depleted T cells, or PBMCs; the material itself was cDNA or gDNA.

As handled by the study authors: Researchers report that nucleated cell counts were estimated from reference gene primer amplification. The table came from immunoSEQ multiplex PCR; TCRdb's copy has only in-frame clones and leaves some out. Clonal size and the V and J genes are those of that table, whereas D and trimming came from the DNA. The repertoire holds a few hundred thousand clones, with around 87% as singletons. This receptor was obtained from a woman aged 50 to 60 who had recovered from COVID-19. Source material: peripheral blood.

DNA for the CDR3: TGTGCCACCAGCAGAGATAAGGACTTCAGGGGCTACACCTTC. The encoded protein is CATSRDKDFRGYTF. The chain joins TRBV15 to TRBJ1-2; D is unresolved. Trimming removed 0 bases from V and 8 bases from J, with 13 bases in between. This CDR3 has 14 residues. CDR1 is LNHNV and CDR2 is YYDKDF in the germline V gene (reference sequence).